These T cell receptor beta chains were read from a single sample in a study. TCRdb processed the RT-PCR reads anew with MiXCR; each CDR3 protein has one entry. The repertoire holds about 700,000 distinct CDR3 sequences, 13% to 15% seen once, with roughly 3.6% in the top ten. The sequenced material came from memory CD4+ T cells from blood. These TCRs come from a female donor in good health, serving as a healthy control. Both conserved end residues are part of each CDR3. Each record gives: clone size, V gene, D gene, CDR3 length, J gene, CDR3 protein, CDR3 DNA. D genes are given only for firm matches. Only some rows state a clone size, as once, few, many or a class for expanded clones.

few	TRBV6-2/TRBV6-3	TRBD1	15	TRBJ1-5	CASSVTGQLNQPQHF	TGTGCCAGCAGCGTTACGGGACAGCTAAATCAGCCCCAGCATTTT
NA	TRBV5-1	TRBD1	15	TRBJ2-3	CASSIGQGGSDTQYF	TGCGCCAGCAGCATCGGACAGGGGGGATCAGATACGCAGTATTTT
few	TRBV11-2	NA	13	TRBJ2-3	CASSGGGRDTQYF	TGTGCCAGCAGCGGAGGGGGAAGAGATACGCAGTATTTT
few	TRBV7-9	NA	15	TRBJ1-1	CASSLVVGRQVEAFF	TGTGCCAGCAGCTTAGTAGTTGGAAGACAGGTTGAAGCTTTCTTT
few	TRBV24-1	NA	13	TRBJ2-2	CATGLTGTGELFF	TGTGCCACCGGGTTAACAGGGACCGGGGAGCTGTTTTTT
few	TRBV5-1	TRBD1	15	TRBJ2-3	CASSWTGGGGDTQYF	TGCGCCAGCAGCTGGACAGGGGGCGGTGGAGATACGCAGTATTTT
few	TRBV7-2	TRBD2	16	TRBJ2-7	CASRQTGSASGRALNF	TGTGCCAGCAGACAGACAGGGAGCGCTAGCGGGAGGGCTTTGAACTTC
NA	TRBV6-4	TRBD1	16	TRBJ1-6	CASSDSAGTGASPLHF	TGTGCCAGCAGTGACTCCGCCGGGACAGGGGCCTCACCCCTCCACTTT
few	TRBV20-1	NA	16	TRBJ2-1	CSARPTGPTSYNEQFF	TGCAGTGCTAGACCGACGGGACCTACTTCCTACAATGAGCAGTTCTTC
NA	TRBV7-2	NA	13	TRBJ1-1	CASSPQLRTEAFF	TGTGCCAGCAGTCCTCAGCTGAGGACTGAAGCTTTCTTT
many	TRBV20-1	TRBD2	17	TRBJ2-7	CSARLPVSTSGSYEQYF	TGCAGTGCTAGACTTCCTGTATCGACTAGCGGGAGTTACGAGCAGTACTTC
few	TRBV5-6	NA	14	TRBJ1-4	CASSLGSLDEKLFF	TGTGCCAGCAGCCTGGGATCTTTAGATGAAAAACTGTTTTTT
few	TRBV4-2	TRBD1	15	TRBJ1-2	CASSQDQRRGHGYTF	TGTGCCAGCAGCCAAGATCAGCGCAGGGGGCACGGCTACACCTTC
few	TRBV5-1	NA	15	TRBJ2-5	CASSTGTGQEETQYF	TGCGCCAGCAGCACCGGGACGGGCCAGGAGGAGACCCAGTACTTC
NA	TRBV11-2	TRBD1	18	TRBJ2-5	CASSLDREAGGVSQTQYF	TGTGCCAGCAGCTTAGATCGAGAGGCAGGGGGCGTTTCCCAGACCCAGTACTTC
few	TRBV20-1	TRBD2	14	TRBJ2-7	CSASTSGGSYEQYF	TGCAGTGCTTCGACTAGCGGGGGGAGTTACGAGCAGTACTTC
few	TRBV7-3	NA	14	TRBJ2-7	CASSFTGSGYEQYF	TGTGCCAGCAGCTTCACCGGTTCGGGATACGAGCAGTACTTC
NA	TRBV7-2	NA	14	TRBJ1-2	CASSLDAGPYGYTF	TGTGCCAGCAGCTTAGACGCGGGCCCCTATGGCTACACCTTC
NA	TRBV11-2	NA	17	TRBJ1-3	CASSPAGAYLSGNTIYF	TGTGCCAGCAGCCCCGCAGGGGCTTATCTCTCTGGAAACACCATATATTTT
few	TRBV12-3/TRBV12-4	NA	11	TRBJ2-3	CASTVSDTQYF	TGTGCCAGCACCGTATCAGATACGCAGTATTTT
few	TRBV3-1	NA	16	TRBJ2-5	CASSQVKGVMQETQYF	TGTGCCAGCAGCCAAGTGAAGGGGGTGATGCAGGAGACCCAGTACTTC
NA	TRBV20-1	TRBD2	15	TRBJ2-1	CSASRLAGRSNEQFF	TGCAGTGCTAGTCGACTAGCGGGCCGGTCTAATGAGCAGTTCTTC
many	TRBV7-2	NA	11	TRBJ2-5	CASSATETQYF	TGTGCCAGCAGCGCAACAGAGACCCAGTACTTC
few	TRBV19	NA	16	TRBJ2-3	CASSIGNRDFTDTQYF	TGTGCCAGTAGTATAGGAAACAGAGACTTCACAGATACGCAGTATTTT
NA	TRBV11-2	TRBD2	17	TRBJ2-5	CASSLGQRGAAGETQYF	TGTGCCAGCAGCTTAGGGCAGCGGGGCGCGGCGGGGGAGACCCAGTACTTC
NA	TRBV5-1	NA	15	TRBJ2-5	CASTSDGDPQETQYF	TGCGCCAGCACCTCTGACGGGGACCCCCAAGAGACCCAGTACTTC
NA	TRBV5-1	NA	15	TRBJ1-3	CASTLVGAPGNTIYF	TGCGCCAGCACCCTGGTGGGGGCCCCCGGAAACACCATATATTTT
many	TRBV6-5	TRBD1	16	TRBJ2-5	CASSPAGTGGQETQYF	TGTGCCAGCAGTCCGGCCGGGACAGGGGGGCAAGAGACCCAGTACTTC
few	TRBV10-3	NA	13	TRBJ1-2	CAISVRDLGGYTF	TGTGCCATCAGTGTACGGGACCTCGGAGGCTACACCTTC
many	TRBV20-1	NA	12	TRBJ2-3	CSAAASTDTQYF	TGCAGTGCCGCCGCCAGCACAGATACGCAGTATTTT
NA	TRBV5-1	NA	17	TRBJ2-3	CASSLGLQAVSTDTQYF	TGCGCCAGCAGCTTGGGCCTCCAGGCTGTGAGCACAGATACGCAGTATTTT
NA	TRBV15	TRBD1	18	TRBJ2-2	CATSRDEGTGSNTGELFF	TGTGCCACCAGCAGAGATGAAGGGACAGGAAGCAACACCGGGGAGCTGTTTTTT
few	TRBV28	NA	14	TRBJ2-7	CASRVGGARNEQYF	TGTGCCAGCAGGGTCGGAGGGGCGCGTAACGAGCAGTACTTC
many	TRBV10-3	TRBD2	14	TRBJ2-5	CAISASGREETQYF	TGTGCCATCAGTGCTAGCGGGAGGGAAGAGACCCAGTACTTC
few	TRBV10-1	NA	15	TRBJ1-2	CASSESTAGNYGYTF	TGCGCCAGCAGTGAGTCGACGGCCGGGAACTATGGCTACACCTTC
NA	TRBV3-1	NA	14	TRBJ1-1	CASSQDGRQHEAFF	TGTGCCAGCAGCCAAGACGGGAGACAGCATGAAGCTTTCTTT
few	TRBV7-8	TRBD1	17	TRBJ1-6	CASSPTGTGSQNSPLHF	TGTGCCAGCAGCCCAACCGGGACAGGTTCCCAAAATTCACCCCTCCACTTT
many	TRBV7-2	NA	13	TRBJ2-7	CASSRDFSYEQYF	TGTGCCAGCAGCCGGGACTTCTCCTACGAGCAGTACTTC
few	TRBV20-1	TRBD2	14	TRBJ2-5	CSASGLAGLETQYF	TGCAGTGCTAGTGGGCTAGCGGGACTAGAGACCCAGTACTTC
NA	TRBV28	NA	13	TRBJ1-6	CASRTGLSGSLHF	TGTGCCAGCAGAACGGGACTGTCTGGATCCCTCCACTTT
NA	TRBV30	TRBD1	14	TRBJ2-4	CAWESTGAKNIQYF	TGTGCCTGGGAGTCGACAGGGGCCAAAAACATTCAGTACTTC
many	TRBV5-1	NA	16	TRBJ2-3	CASSAGTLPGTDTQYF	TGCGCCAGCAGCGCCGGAACCCTACCTGGCACAGATACGCAGTATTTT
many	TRBV6-5	NA	13	TRBJ1-2	CASSYSIGYGYTF	TGTGCCAGCAGTTACTCGATCGGCTATGGCTACACCTTC
NA	TRBV2	NA	13	TRBJ2-7	CASQLGLEVGQYF	TGTGCCAGCCAACTCGGTCTGGAGGTCGGCCAGTACTTC
few	TRBV5-1	TRBD2	16	TRBJ2-1	CASSSSGSPDINEQFF	TGCGCCAGCAGCTCTAGCGGAAGCCCGGACATCAATGAGCAGTTCTTC
few	TRBV30	NA	14	TRBJ2-3	CAWSVLSYTDTQYF	TGTGCCTGGAGTGTACTTAGCTACACAGATACGCAGTATTTT
NA	TRBV7-9	NA	12	TRBJ1-2	CASTPDRYGYTF	TGTGCCAGCACCCCGGACAGATATGGCTACACCTTC
many	TRBV7-3	NA	14	TRBJ2-1	CASSFQPSYNEQFF	TGTGCCAGCAGCTTCCAGCCGTCGTACAATGAGCAGTTCTTC
many	TRBV5-4	NA	13	TRBJ2-7	CASSLPGVNEQYF	TGTGCCAGCAGCTTACCGGGAGTAAACGAGCAGTACTTC
many	TRBV10-3	NA	14	TRBJ1-2	CAINSGQTISGYTF	TGTGCCATCAACAGTGGACAGACCATCTCTGGCTACACCTTC
NA	TRBV7-9	NA	15	TRBJ1-3	CASSGPGASGNTIYF	TGTGCCAGCAGCGGACCAGGGGCCTCTGGAAACACCATATATTTT